The 32 T cell receptor beta chains in this list originate from one sample, sequenced in a study of quantifying T cell responses using KT2 cells. Overall study: Reverse transcription used primers in the TCR alpha and beta constant regions.

Each cDNA got a UMI-containing oligo ligated at its 3' end. First-round PCR used 3 to 4 cycles and beta primers RC1.1 and RC1.2 covering TRBC1 and TRBC2. Each CDR3 protein is one row after TCRdb ran MiXCR on the UMI-ligation and nested PCR reads. Counted here are 25,000 to 35,000 distinct CDR3 sequences, 10% occurring once; the ten biggest clones make up approximately 8.7%. Sequenced material: PBMCs spiked with cells of the T cell clone KT2. Receptors originate from a human donor.

In its sample, this clonotype was seen a few times. This chain joins TRBV6-1 and TRBJ1-1, with D hard to call. The germline V and J ends were trimmed by 2 bases and 5 bases, with 12 bases remaining between them. This CDR3 has 14 residues. Germline values: CDR1 MNHNS, CDR2 SASEGT. This CDR3 is CASSETWVRTEAFF. CDR3 in DNA: TGTGCCAGCAGTGAAACCTGGGTAAGAACTGAAGCTTTCTTT.

This clonotype showed up many times. The chain recombines TRBV12-3 or TRBV12-4 with TRBJ2-5; no definite D call. The CDR3 covers 12 residues. Trimming took off 6 bases at V and 1 base at J, with 6 bases between the two ends. CDR3 sequence reads: CASSQPQETQYF. CDR3 coding DNA: TGTGCCAGCAGCCAGCCCCAAGAGACCCAGTACTTC.

This clonotype turned up a few times. This rearrangement joins TRBV29-1 to TRBJ1-4; D remains unclear. Germline CDR1 reads SQVTM; CDR2 reads ANQGSEA. V shed 4 bases and J shed 8 bases, with 14 bases lying between them. The CDR3 contains 13 residues. Written as DNA, the CDR3 is TGCAGCGTTGGTGATGGGAATGGGGAAAAACTGTTTTTT. Protein sequence: CSVGDGNGEKLFF.

The chain uses TRBV2 and TRBJ1-5; tentatively, D is TRBD1 (5 bases). Per the germline V gene, CDR1 is SNHLY and CDR2 is FYNNEI. With 6 bases removed from V and 5 bases from J, the gap between germline ends came to 11 bases. The CDR3 extends over 13 amino acids. Written as DNA, the CDR3 is TGTGCCAGCAGGTTCAGGGTTTATCAGCCCCAGCATTTT. This encodes CASRFRVYQPQHF.

This clonotype was seen repeatedly, ten times or more. V is TRBV20-1 and J is TRBJ1-4; 8 bases are shared with TRBD1. The CDR3 has 14 amino acids. The ends lost 0 bases at V and 7 bases at J; junction bases unmatched: 4. The germline CDR1 and CDR2 sequences are DFQATT and SNEGSKA (reference sequence). CDR3: CSARDRQGPEKLFF. The CDR3 DNA reads TGCAGTGCTAGAGACAGACAGGGGCCTGAAAAACTGTTTTTT.

At least ten counts were recorded for this clonotype. The chain links TRBV5-6 to TRBJ1-6, with D unclear. The germline gives CDR1 SGHDT, CDR2 YYEEEE. CDR3 length: 14 residues. Trimming stripped 4 bases from V and 2 bases from J, with 7 bases between. The CDR3 spells CASSHGPYNSPLHF. CDR3 coding DNA: TGTGCCAGCAGCCACGGACCCTATAATTCACCCCTCCACTTT. Using reference TRBV5-6 and TRBJ1-6 for the parts outside the CDR3, the full variable domain is DAGVTQSPTHLIKTRGQQVTLRCSPKSGHDTVSWYQQALGQGPQFIFQYYEEEERQRGNFPDRFSGHQFPNYSSELNVNALLLGDSALYLCASSHGPYNSPLHFGNGTRLTVT.

The V gene is TRBV20-1, the J gene TRBJ2-7; the D gene is possibly TRBD2 (7 bases). CDR1 and CDR2 from the germline V gene are DFQATT and SNEGSKA (reference sequence). Trimming took 0 bases from V and 7 from J, leaving 16 bases between them. This CDR3 region has 14 residues. CDR3: CSAREVGGAREQYF. Written as DNA, the CDR3 is TGCAGTGCTAGAGAGGTTGGGGGGGCCAGGGAGCAGTACTTC.

This clonotype came up many times. The V and J genes are TRBV13 and TRBJ2-5; weak D call: TRBD2 (5 bases). This CDR3 spans 18 amino acids. Trimming shortened V by 0 bases and J by 0 bases, and 17 bases separated the two germline ends. The V gene's germline CDR1 is PRHDT and CDR2 FYEKMQ (reference sequence). Here the CDR3 reads CASSLGDSDRGYQETQYF. CDR3 nucleotide sequence: TGTGCCAGCAGCTTAGGGGACTCCGACCGCGGGTACCAAGAGACCCAGTACTTC. Supplemented by reference TRBV13 and TRBJ2-5, the full variable domain reads AAGVIQSPRHLIKEKRETATLKCYPIPRHDTVYWYQQGPGQDPQFLISFYEKMQSDKGSIPDRFSAQQFSDYHSELNMSSLELGDSALYFCASSLGDSDRGYQETQYFGPGTRLLVL.

This clonotype was counted a few times. The chain is built from TRBV6-1 and TRBJ1-1, with TRBD1 matching over 8 bases. Germline CDR1 is MNHNS and CDR2 is SASEGT. This CDR3 has 13 residues. V lost 6 bases, J lost 7 bases, and 7 bases stayed unmatched. In DNA form, the CDR3 reads TGTGCCAGCAGCGGGACAGGCGATGTTGAAGCTTTCTTT. Translated: CASSGTGDVEAFF.

This clonotype has a handful of counts. The rearrangement joins TRBV27 to TRBJ1-3; D might be TRBD1 (5 bases). Between the trimmed V and J ends, which lost 7 bases and 5 bases, there was a span of 30 bases. CDR1 is MNHEY, CDR2 SMNVEV, per germline (reference sequence). The CDR3 is made up of 19 amino acids. The DNA of the CDR3 is TGTGCCAGCACCCCCCCGGGGCAGGGTGGACCCCTCTGGCGAAACACCATATATTTT. This gives the protein CASTPPGQGGPLWRNTIYF.

This clonotype was observed at least ten times. The V call is TRBV29-1, the J call TRBJ1-5; 10 positions match TRBD1. Per the germline V gene, CDR1 is SQVTM and CDR2 is ANQGSEA. Trimming removed 8 bases from V and 5 bases from J; junction bases left unmatched: 15. The CDR3 extends over 16 amino acids. CDR3 protein: CSLRDRGTPRHQPQHF. The CDR3 coding sequence is TGCAGCTTACGGGACAGGGGCACCCCACGCCATCAGCCCCAGCATTTT.

This clonotype was counted between two and nine times. This chain links TRBV11-2 with TRBJ2-7; D might be TRBD2 (5 bases). The length of the CDR3 is 14 residues. Germline lookup yields CDR1 SGHAT and CDR2 FQNNGV. V lost 5 bases and J 5 bases, leaving 16 bases between the germline ends. CDR3 region: CASSRFSVLDEQYF. In DNA form, the CDR3 reads TGTGCCAGCAGCCGATTTAGCGTACTGGACGAGCAGTACTTC.

This clonotype has only a few counts. The V and J genes are TRBV7-9 and TRBJ2-7, with D perhaps TRBD1 (5 bases). Germline V gives CDR1 SEHNR, CDR2 FQNEAQ (reference sequence). V shed 0 bases and J shed 2 bases, with 14 bases lying between them. The CDR3 loop spans 16 amino acids. CDR3 coding DNA: TGTGCCAGCAGCTTAGCGCTCCAGGGTAGGACCTACGAGCAGTACTTC. It codes for CASSLALQGRTYEQYF.

This clonotype was detected many times. The chain recombines TRBV29-1 with TRBJ1-1, with D possibly matching TRBD1 (5 bases). CDR1 SQVTM and CDR2 ANQGSEA come from the germline V gene. The CDR3 consists of 12 residues. Trimming cost V 0 bases and J 3 bases, with 5 bases left between them. The CDR3 loop reads CSVEEGHTEAFF. In DNA, the CDR3 is TGCAGCGTTGAAGAGGGACACACTGAAGCTTTCTTT.

The chain is built from TRBV10-2 and TRBJ1-1; 10 nucleotides agree with TRBD1. Trimming at V came to 5 bases and at J to 4 bases, leaving 7 bases not matched to a gene. CDR1 and CDR2 from the germline V gene are WSHSY and SAAADI. This CDR3 has 15 amino acids. CDR3 sequence reads: CASSKAGQGVTEAFF. As DNA, the CDR3 is TGCGCCAGCAGTAAAGCCGGACAGGGGGTCACTGAAGCTTTCTTT.

This clonotype appeared many times. The rearrangement joins TRBV11-2 to TRBJ2-7; D is unclear. The CDR3 extends over 12 amino acids. CDR1 and CDR2 from the germline V gene are SGHAT and FQNNGV. V was pared by 4 bases and J by 7 bases, with 11 bases between. CDR3 residues: CASSSERTEQYF. The CDR3 DNA reads TGTGCCAGCAGCTCGGAGCGTACGGAGCAGTACTTC.

This clonotype was counted only a few times. The chain joins TRBV5-1 to TRBJ2-7; 11 bases match TRBD2. CDR3 size: 13 residues. CDR1 and CDR2 from the germline V gene are SGHRS and YFSETQ. V trimming: 5 bases; J trimming: 6 bases; junction bases outside the gene matches: 4. Here the CDR3 reads CASRTSGTSEQYF. The CDR3 nucleotides are TGCGCCAGCAGGACTAGCGGGACGAGCGAGCAGTACTTC.

This clonotype was seen a handful of times. The rearrangement links TRBV29-1 to TRBJ2-4; 8 bases fit TRBD1. The V segment lost 7 bases and the J segment 7 bases; nucleotides outside the gene matches: 6. Germline V gene lookup returns CDR1 SQVTM and CDR2 ANQGSEA. This CDR3 comprises 12 residues. The DNA of the CDR3 is TGCAGCGGGCTCGACAGGGGCAACATTCAGTACTTC. Translating gives CSGLDRGNIQYF. Complete variable domain (other parts from reference TRBV29-1 and TRBJ2-4): SAVISQKPSRDICQRGTSLTIQCQVDSQVTMMFWYRQQPGQSLTLIATANQGSEATYESGFVIDKFPISRPNLTFSTLTVSNMSPEDSSIYLCSGLDRGNIQYFGAGTRLSVL.

This clonotype was counted at least ten times. The chain recombines TRBV20-1 with TRBJ2-1; D gene unclear. CDR3 length equals 15 residues. Germline V gives CDR1 DFQATT, CDR2 SNEGSKA (reference sequence). The V end was cut by 0 bases, the J end by 5 bases, with 14 bases between. The chain's CDR3 is CSARDISVNNNEQFF. The CDR3 DNA is TGCAGTGCTAGAGATATCTCGGTCAACAACAATGAGCAGTTCTTC.

This clonotype was seen many times. The chain is built from TRBV18 and TRBJ2-7, with a weak D call TRBD2 (5 bases). The CDR3 is 15 residues long. Germline loops: CDR1 KGHSH, CDR2 LQKENI. Trimming took off 4 bases at V and 2 bases at J, with 15 bases between the two ends. This CDR3 reads CASSRASSIAYEQYF. The CDR3, as DNA: TGTGCCAGCTCACGAGCTAGCAGCATAGCCTACGAGCAGTACTTC.

The sample holds a few counts of this clonotype. The chain couples TRBV6-1 to TRBJ2-1; 8 bases map to TRBD2. CDR1 and CDR2 (germline): MNHNS, SASEGT. After removal of 5 bases from V and 3 bases from J, the junction contained 9 bases not matched to a gene. The CDR3 runs to 16 residues. CDR3 coding DNA: TGTGCCAGCAGTACATCCTTCCGGGGGGGCTACAATGAGCAGTTCTTC. It yields the protein CASSTSFRGGYNEQFF.

This clonotype was seen repeatedly, ten times or more. V usage is TRBV11-2 and J usage is TRBJ2-2; TRBD2 aligns across 8 bases. In germline, CDR1 is SGHAT, CDR2 FQNNGV. This CDR3 is 17 amino acids long. Losses at the gene ends were 0 bases for V and 0 bases for J; bases not matched to a gene: 3. The CDR3 protein is CASSLELAVPNTGELFF. The CDR3 DNA reads TGTGCCAGCAGCTTAGAACTAGCGGTACCGAACACCGGGGAGCTGTTTTTT.

V gene TRBV11-3 combines with J gene TRBJ2-1; D gene uncertain. Per the germline V gene, CDR1 is SGHNT and CDR2 is YENEEA. The V and J ends lost 5 bases and 3 bases respectively, with 8 bases between them. CDR3 length equals 13 residues. The CDR3 DNA reads TGTGCCAGCAGCCTTTCTAGCTACAATGAGCAGTTCTTC. It codes for CASSLSSYNEQFF.

In this sample, this clonotype turned up many times. The chain uses TRBV20-1 and TRBJ1-1; D not certain. CDR1 is DFQATT and CDR2 is SNEGSKA in the germline V gene (reference sequence). The CDR3 covers 12 residues. Trimming took off 1 base at V and 2 bases at J, with 5 bases between the two ends. The CDR3 region has the DNA TGCAGTGCTAGAGGTGTCAACACTGAAGCTTTCTTT. Its translation: CSARGVNTEAFF.

V is TRBV5-1 and J is TRBJ1-1; tentatively, D is TRBD1 (5 bases). The CDR3 length is 14 residues. CDR1 SGHRS and CDR2 YFSETQ come from the germline V gene. V gave up 0 bases and J gave up 3 bases, with 9 bases separating them. The CDR3 DNA sequence: TGCGCCAGCAGCTTGGAATGGGGGTACACTGAAGCTTTCTTT. Amino acids: CASSLEWGYTEAFF. Drawing the rest from reference TRBV5-1 and TRBJ1-1, the complete variable domain is KAGVTQTPRYLIKTRGQQVTLSCSPISGHRSVSWYQQTPGQGLQFLFEYFSETQRNKGNFPGRFSGRQFSNSRSEMNVSTLELGDSALYLCASSLEWGYTEAFFGQGTRLTVV.

This clonotype showed up many times. V gene TRBV11-2 combines with J gene TRBJ1-2; TRBD1 aligns across 9 bases. The V and J ends lost 0 bases and 3 bases, in that order; junction bases with no gene match: 5. In germline, CDR1 is SGHAT, CDR2 FQNNGV. This CDR3 is 16 amino acids long. CDR3 coding DNA: TGTGCCAGCAGCTTAGATGGGGACAGGGCTCACTATGGCTACACCTTC. Its protein is CASSLDGDRAHYGYTF.

The table lists this clonotype with a few counts. This chain connects TRBV5-1 to TRBJ2-7; D ambiguous. The V gene's germline CDR1 is SGHRS and CDR2 YFSETQ. The CDR3 consists of 15 residues. Trimming took 1 base from V and 0 from J, leaving 11 bases between them. DNA of the CDR3: TGCGCCAGCAGCTTGATAGGCTCAACCTCCTACGAGCAGTACTTC. It codes for CASSLIGSTSYEQYF.

The chain joins TRBV5-1 to TRBJ2-3, with D tentatively TRBD2 (6 bases). V lost 5 bases, J lost 3 bases, and 7 bases lay in between. From germline, CDR1 is SGHRS and CDR2 YFSETQ. The CDR3 runs to 12 residues. The CDR3 region has the DNA TGCGCCAGCAGGAGCGGGACAGATACGCAGTATTTT. Amino acids: CASRSGTDTQYF.

This clonotype was found a few times. This chain connects TRBV29-1 to TRBJ2-1, with 8 bases matching TRBD2. Trimming cost V 6 bases and J 7 bases; bases outside gene matches: 8. Germline assignment: CDR1 SQVTM and CDR2 ANQGSEA. CDR3 length: 13 amino acids. In nucleotides, the CDR3 is TGCAGCGTGAAGGGGCGGGAGGTTAATGAGCAGTTCTTC. Encoded protein: CSVKGREVNEQFF.

In nucleotides, the CDR3 is TGTGCCAGCAATCCGGGACTAGCGGGAGGGCCGGGATCCACAGATACGCAGTATTTT. It is translated as CASNPGLAGGPGSTDTQYF. This chain links TRBV12-3 or TRBV12-4 with TRBJ2-3; TRBD2 matches 16 bases. V trimming: 7 bases; J trimming: 2 bases; junction bases outside the gene matches: 12. The CDR3 runs 19 residues.

This clonotype was observed many times. The chain links TRBV29-1 to TRBJ1-2, with TRBD1 matching 7 bases. Per the germline V gene, CDR1 is SQVTM and CDR2 is ANQGSEA. The CDR3 is 11 residues long. With V trimmed by 4 bases and J by 8 bases, 4 bases remained unmatched. CDR3 residues: CSVVEGAGYTF. The CDR3 DNA reads as TGCAGCGTTGTTGAGGGGGCGGGCTACACCTTC.

This sequence joins TRBV6-1 and TRBJ1-2, with a possible D match to TRBD1 (6 bases). CDR1 and CDR2 (germline): MNHNS, SASEGT. V lost 10 bases, J lost 11 bases, and 23 bases lay in between. The CDR3 contains 13 residues. The CDR3 sequence: CATSYSGDITYTF. The CDR3 nucleotides read TGTGCCACATCTTACTCGGGGGACATTACTTACACCTTC.